This TCR beta chain derives from a study of cytomegalovirus exposure and HLA in healthy donors. Study-wide findings and caveats: Common viral pathogens seemed to be connected with several of the most significant clusters, according to a later analysis.

CDR3 length equals 12 residues. V dropped 3 bases and J dropped 8 bases, with 9 bases sitting between them. Looked up from germline, CDR1 is SEHNR and CDR2 is FQNEAQ (reference sequence). The PCR employed 60 Vbeta primers together with 13 Jbeta primers. Repertoires were generated with immunoSEQ multiplex PCR, while TCRdb's copy carries only in-frame clones and drops some. Of about 270,000 clones in the sample, under 80% were seen once. There are a few counts of this clone. The antigen remains unidentified. The chain uses TRBV7-9 and TRBJ2-3; D is unclear. The specimen sequenced was PBMCs. The clonotype comes from a female donor in good health and CMV-seronegative. This CDR3 is CASSFESVTQYF. CDR3 in DNA: TGTGCCAGCAGCTTCGAGTCGGTTACGCAGTATTTT.